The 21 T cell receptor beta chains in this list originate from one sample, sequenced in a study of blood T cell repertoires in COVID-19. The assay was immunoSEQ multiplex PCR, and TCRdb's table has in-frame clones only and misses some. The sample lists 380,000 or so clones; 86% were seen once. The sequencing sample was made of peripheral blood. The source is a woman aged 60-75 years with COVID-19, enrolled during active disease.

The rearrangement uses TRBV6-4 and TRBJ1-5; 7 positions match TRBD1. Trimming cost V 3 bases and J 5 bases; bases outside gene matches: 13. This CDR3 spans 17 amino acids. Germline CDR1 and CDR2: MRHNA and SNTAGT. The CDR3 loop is CASSEVGGGAGHQPQHF. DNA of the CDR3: TGTGCCAGCAGTGAGGTTGGAGGGGGCGCGGGGCATCAGCCCCAGCATTTT.

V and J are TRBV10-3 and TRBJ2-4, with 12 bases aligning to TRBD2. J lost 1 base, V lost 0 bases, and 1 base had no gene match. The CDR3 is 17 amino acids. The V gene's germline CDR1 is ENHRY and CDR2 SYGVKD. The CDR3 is CAISESGLAGAKNIQYF. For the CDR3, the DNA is TGTGCCATCAGTGAGTCGGGACTAGCGGGCGCCAAAAACATTCAGTACTTC.

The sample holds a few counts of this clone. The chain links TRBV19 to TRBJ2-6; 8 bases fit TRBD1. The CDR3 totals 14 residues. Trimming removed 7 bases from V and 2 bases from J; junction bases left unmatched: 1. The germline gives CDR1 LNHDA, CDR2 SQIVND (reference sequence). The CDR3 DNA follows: TGTGCCAGTATGGACAGGGCTGGGGCCAACGTCCTGACTTTC. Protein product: CASMDRAGANVLTF.

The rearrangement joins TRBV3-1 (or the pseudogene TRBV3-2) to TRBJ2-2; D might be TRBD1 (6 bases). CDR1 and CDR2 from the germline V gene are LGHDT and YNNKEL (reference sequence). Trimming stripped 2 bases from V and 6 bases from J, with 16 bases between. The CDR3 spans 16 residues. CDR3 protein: CASSQTGSGWPGELFF. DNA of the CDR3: TGTGCCAGCAGCCAAACAGGGTCTGGTTGGCCCGGGGAGCTGTTTTTT.

The CDR3 spells CASSLVGEVETQYF. Here the CDR3 DNA reads TGTGCCAGCAGCTTAGTAGGGGAGGTAGAGACCCAGTACTTC. The chain combines TRBV7-9 with TRBJ2-5, with a possible D match to TRBD2 (6 bases). Trimming took off 1 base at V and 4 bases at J, with 10 bases between the two ends. CDR1 is SEHNR and CDR2 is FQNEAQ in the germline V gene (reference sequence). The CDR3 totals 14 residues. The full variable domain, completed using reference TRBV7-9 and TRBJ2-5, is DTGVSQNPRHKITKRGQNVTFRCDPISEHNRLYWYRQTLGQGPEFLTYFQNEAQLEKSRLLSDRFSAERPKGSFSTLEIQRTEQGDSAMYLCASSLVGEVETQYFGPGTRLLVL.

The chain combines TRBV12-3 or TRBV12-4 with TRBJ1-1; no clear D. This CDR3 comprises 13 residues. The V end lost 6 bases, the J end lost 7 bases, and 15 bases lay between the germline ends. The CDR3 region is CASSHRVRYEAFF. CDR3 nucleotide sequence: TGTGCCAGCAGCCACAGAGTAAGATATGAAGCTTTCTTT.

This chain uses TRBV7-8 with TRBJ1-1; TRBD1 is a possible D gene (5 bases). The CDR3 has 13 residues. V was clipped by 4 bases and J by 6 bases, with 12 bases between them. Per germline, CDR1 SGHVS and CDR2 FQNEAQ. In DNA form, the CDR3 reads TGTGCCAGCAGCTCGCCGACAGACCCTGAAGCTTTCTTT. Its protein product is CASSSPTDPEAFF.

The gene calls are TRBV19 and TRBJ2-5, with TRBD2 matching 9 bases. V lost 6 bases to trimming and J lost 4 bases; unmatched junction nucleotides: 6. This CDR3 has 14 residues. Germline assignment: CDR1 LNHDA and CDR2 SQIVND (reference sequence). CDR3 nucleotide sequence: TGTGCCAGTAGGCGGGGGGGCCTGGGAGAGACCCAGTACTTC. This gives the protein CASRRGGLGETQYF.

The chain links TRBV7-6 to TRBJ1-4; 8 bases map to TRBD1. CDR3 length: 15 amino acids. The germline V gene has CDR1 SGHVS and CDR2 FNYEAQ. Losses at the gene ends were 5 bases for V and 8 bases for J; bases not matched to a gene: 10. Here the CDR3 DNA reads TGTGCCAGCAGCCAGGGGGCACCCCCGAGGGAAAAACTGTTTTTT. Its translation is CASSQGAPPREKLFF.

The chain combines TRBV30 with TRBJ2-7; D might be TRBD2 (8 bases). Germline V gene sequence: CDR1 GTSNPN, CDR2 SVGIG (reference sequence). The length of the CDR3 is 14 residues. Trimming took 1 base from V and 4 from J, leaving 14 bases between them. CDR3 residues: CAWSGQGLGYEQYF. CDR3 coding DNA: TGTGCCTGGAGTGGACAGGGACTAGGGTACGAGCAGTACTTC.

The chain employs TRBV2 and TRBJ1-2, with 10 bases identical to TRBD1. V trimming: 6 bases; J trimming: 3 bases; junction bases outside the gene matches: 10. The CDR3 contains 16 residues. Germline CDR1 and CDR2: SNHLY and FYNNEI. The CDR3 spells CASSPGTGEGDYGYTF. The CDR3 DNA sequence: TGTGCCAGCAGCCCCGGGACAGGGGAGGGGGACTATGGCTACACCTTC.

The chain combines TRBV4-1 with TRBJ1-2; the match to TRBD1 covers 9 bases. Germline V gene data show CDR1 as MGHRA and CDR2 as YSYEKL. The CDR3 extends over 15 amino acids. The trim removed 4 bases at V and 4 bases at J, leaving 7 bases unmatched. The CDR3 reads CASSPRDRDSYGYTF. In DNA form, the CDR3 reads TGCGCCAGCAGCCCCCGGGACAGGGACTCCTATGGCTACACCTTC.

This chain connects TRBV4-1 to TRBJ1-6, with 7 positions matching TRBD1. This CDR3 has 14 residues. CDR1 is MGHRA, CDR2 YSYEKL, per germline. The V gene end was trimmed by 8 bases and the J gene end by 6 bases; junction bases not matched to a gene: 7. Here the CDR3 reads CASGVTGVNSPLHF. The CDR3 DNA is TGCGCCAGCGGGGTAACAGGGGTTAATTCACCCCTCCACTTT.

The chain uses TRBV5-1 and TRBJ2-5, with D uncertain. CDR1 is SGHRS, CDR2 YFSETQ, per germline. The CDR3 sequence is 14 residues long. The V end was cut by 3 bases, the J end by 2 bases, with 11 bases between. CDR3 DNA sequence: TGCGCCAGCAGCTCGAACCCTACTCAAGAGACCCAGTACTTC. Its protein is CASSSNPTQETQYF. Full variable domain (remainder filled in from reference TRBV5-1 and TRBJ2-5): KAGVTQTPRYLIKTRGQQVTLSCSPISGHRSVSWYQQTPGQGLQFLFEYFSETQRNKGNFPGRFSGRQFSNSRSEMNVSTLELGDSALYLCASSSNPTQETQYFGPGTRLLVL.

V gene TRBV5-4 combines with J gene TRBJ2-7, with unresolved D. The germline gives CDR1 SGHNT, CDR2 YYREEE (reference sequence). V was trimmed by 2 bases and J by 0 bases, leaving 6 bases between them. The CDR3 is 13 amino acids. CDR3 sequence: CASSFHNSYEQYF. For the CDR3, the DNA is TGTGCCAGCAGCTTCCACAACTCCTACGAGCAGTACTTC.

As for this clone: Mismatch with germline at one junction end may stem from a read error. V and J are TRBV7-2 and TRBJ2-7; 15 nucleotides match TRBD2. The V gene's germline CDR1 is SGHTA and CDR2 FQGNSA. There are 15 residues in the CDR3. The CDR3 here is CASSFGLAGGYAQYF. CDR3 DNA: TGTGCCAGCAGCTTCGGACTAGCGGGGGGGTACGCGCAGTACTTC.

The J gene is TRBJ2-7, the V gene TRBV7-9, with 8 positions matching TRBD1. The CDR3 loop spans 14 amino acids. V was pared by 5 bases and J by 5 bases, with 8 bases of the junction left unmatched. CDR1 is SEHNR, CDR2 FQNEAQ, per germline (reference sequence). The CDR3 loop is CASSVGQGGDEQYF. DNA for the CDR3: TGTGCCAGCAGCGTAGGACAGGGCGGGGACGAGCAGTACTTC.

Written as DNA, the CDR3 is TGTGCCAGCAGAATGCATGGACAGCTCCCCACTGAAGCTTTCTTT. Its translation: CASRMHGQLPTEAFF. The chain combines TRBV25-1 with TRBJ1-1, with D possibly matching TRBD1 (6 bases). The V and J ends lost 6 bases and 4 bases respectively, with 18 bases between them. The CDR3 is 15 residues long. Germline CDR1 reads MGHDK; CDR2 reads SYGVNS.

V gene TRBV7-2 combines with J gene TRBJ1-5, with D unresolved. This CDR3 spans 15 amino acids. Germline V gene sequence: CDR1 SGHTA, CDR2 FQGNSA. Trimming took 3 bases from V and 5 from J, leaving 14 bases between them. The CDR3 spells CASSFLMSPDQPQHF. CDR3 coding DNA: TGTGCCAGCAGCTTTTTGATGTCACCGGATCAGCCCCAGCATTTT.

CDR3 amino acids: CASSLGLAGIGELFF. The CDR3 bases are TGTGCCAGCAGTTTAGGACTAGCGGGGATCGGGGAGCTGTTTTTT. The chain links TRBV27 to TRBJ2-2; 12 bases match TRBD2. V dropped 2 bases and J dropped 7; count of bases not matched to a gene: 2. This CDR3 comprises 15 residues. Germline-derived CDR1 and CDR2 are MNHEY and SMNVEV (reference sequence).

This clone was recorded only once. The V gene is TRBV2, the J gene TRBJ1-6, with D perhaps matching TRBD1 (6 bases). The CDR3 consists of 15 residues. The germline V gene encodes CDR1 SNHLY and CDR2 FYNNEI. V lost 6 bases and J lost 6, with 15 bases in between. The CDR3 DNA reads TGTGCCAGCAGGGGGAGGGACATGGCTAATTCACCCCTCCACTTT. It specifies CASRGRDMANSPLHF.